Presented here are 25 T cell receptor beta chains from one specimen sequenced in a study of type 1 and type 2 diabetes patients (dated by TCRdb to about 2016). Instrument on record: Illumina MiSeq. Genomic DNA from sorted T cell subsets was used as template for TCRbeta CDR3 amplification. Multiplex PCR with 30 forward and 13 reverse primers amplified the TCRbeta CDR3 region. Starting from the raw public reads, TCRdb applied fastp trimming at Q25, assembled clones with MiXCR and retained in-frame beta chains. Duplicate CDR3 protein sequences are folded into a single record with the most common DNA and genes. The sample profile shows 280,000 or so distinct CDR3 sequences; around 47% of them were found once. Roughly 13% of the sample belongs to the ten largest clones. Sample: peripheral blood mononuclear cells (PBMCs). These receptors were taken from a man in his late teens or twenties with type 2 diabetes.

The V and J genes are TRBV19 and TRBJ1-6; D is perhaps TRBD1 (6 bases). Germline CDR1 and CDR2: LNHDA and SQIVND (reference sequence). The CDR3 spans 15 residues. Trimming removed 7 bases at V and 10 bases at J, with 20 bases between. CDR3 sequence reads: CASTTGLYHQSPLHF. The CDR3, as DNA: TGTGCCAGTACGACAGGCCTCTATCATCAATCACCCCTCCACTTT.

The chain is built from TRBV5-1 and TRBJ2-2; 7 bases agree with TRBD2. Trimming took 0 bases from V and 2 from J; bases not matched to a gene: 4. In germline, CDR1 is SGHRS, CDR2 YFSETQ. There are 16 residues in the CDR3. The CDR3 region has the DNA TGCGCCAGCAGCTTGGGGGGGACTATCAACACCGGGGAGCTGTTTTTT. This translates into CASSLGGTINTGELFF. The whole variable domain, filled in from reference TRBV5-1 and TRBJ2-2, reads KAGVTQTPRYLIKTRGQQVTLSCSPISGHRSVSWYQQTPGQGLQFLFEYFSETQRNKGNFPGRFSGRQFSNSRSEMNVSTLELGDSALYLCASSLGGTINTGELFFGEGSRLTVL.

The chain uses TRBV15 and TRBJ2-5, with TRBD1 identical over 8 bases. The CDR3 sequence is 17 residues long. CDR1 is LNHNV, CDR2 YYDKDF, per germline (reference sequence). The V segment lost 3 bases and the J segment 2 bases; nucleotides outside the gene matches: 11. As DNA, the CDR3 is TGTGCCACCAGCAGTGAGGGGATAGGACAGGGACAAGAGACCCAGTACTTC. The encoded protein is CATSSEGIGQGQETQYF.

V is TRBV19 and J is TRBJ2-7, with D unclear. CDR1 and CDR2 (germline): LNHDA, SQIVND (reference sequence). Trimming removed 3 bases from V and 2 bases from J, with 8 bases in between. The CDR3 has 13 residues. The DNA for the CDR3 is TGTGCCAGTAGTATCTATGGGACCTACGAGCAGTACTTC. It encodes CASSIYGTYEQYF.

The chain links TRBV7-2 to TRBJ1-4, with no clear D. CDR3 length equals 15 residues. Looked up from germline, CDR1 is SGHTA and CDR2 is FQGNSA. V shed 2 bases and J shed 4 bases, with 11 bases lying between them. For the CDR3, the DNA is TGTGCCAGCAGCTTAACGAACGTTGATAATGAAAAACTGTTTTTT. Its translation is CASSLTNVDNEKLFF.

This clonotype was observed a handful of times. One junction end disagrees with the germline gene, perhaps due to a read error. The chain carries TRBV19 and TRBJ1-2; D is possibly TRBD1 (5 bases). Germline V gives CDR1 LNHDA, CDR2 SQIVND (reference sequence). CDR3 length: 15 amino acids. The CDR3 protein is CASSIDLSLGPRETF. The CDR3 bases are TGTGCCAGTAGTATAGATCTATCACTGGGACCAAGAGAGACGTTC.

The CDR3 loop reads CASTRESSSYNEQFF. Here the CDR3 DNA reads TGTGCCAGCACCCGCGAGTCATCCTCCTACAATGAGCAGTTCTTC. This chain joins TRBV7-2 and TRBJ2-1, with D unclear. CDR1 and CDR2 from the germline V gene are SGHTA and FQGNSA. V shed 7 bases and J shed 0 bases, with 13 bases lying between them. This CDR3 region has 15 residues.

This clonotype appeared many times. The chain uses TRBV25-1 and TRBJ1-2; D is uncertain. Trimming shortened V by 10 bases and J by 0 bases, and 9 bases separated the two germline ends. CDR3 size: 12 residues. CDR1 and CDR2 from the germline V gene are MGHDK and SYGVNS. CDR3 sequence reads: CATQKSNYGYTF. Here the CDR3 DNA reads TGTGCCACCCAAAAGTCTAACTATGGCTACACCTTC.

This chain connects TRBV18 to TRBJ2-1; 8 bases are shared with TRBD1. The CDR3 runs to 15 residues. Per germline, CDR1 KGHSH and CDR2 LQKENI. V lost 4 bases, J lost 1 base, and 3 bases stayed unmatched. CDR3 protein: CASSRTGGSYNEQFF. The CDR3 DNA sequence: TGTGCCAGCTCACGAACAGGGGGTTCCTACAATGAGCAGTTCTTC.

This clonotype appeared a few times. CDR3 region: CASSPELVGEQYF. The CDR3 nucleotides are TGTGCCAGCAGCCCCGAGCTGGTGGGCGAGCAGTACTTC. The chain recombines TRBV7-9 with TRBJ2-7; unclear D gene. CDR1 and CDR2 (germline): SEHNR, FQNEAQ (reference sequence). Trimming removed 5 bases at V and 6 bases at J, with 14 bases between. The CDR3 is made up of 13 amino acids.

V is TRBV30 and J is TRBJ1-5, with 8 bases lining up with TRBD1. The V gene end was trimmed by 3 bases and the J gene end by 7 bases; junction bases not matched to a gene: 5. Germline values: CDR1 GTSNPN, CDR2 SVGIG (reference sequence). The CDR3 extends over 13 amino acids. CDR3 bases: TGTGCCTGGAGCAAGTGGACAGGGCAGCCCCAGCATTTT. Its translation is CAWSKWTGQPQHF.

This clonotype was detected a few times. V gene TRBV25-1 combines with J gene TRBJ2-5; possibly TRBD2 for D (5 bases). Trimming took off 8 bases at V and 5 bases at J, with 12 bases between the two ends. Germline CDR1 reads MGHDK; CDR2 reads SYGVNS. This CDR3 spans 12 amino acids. The CDR3 protein is CASGGPRETQYF. As DNA, the CDR3 is TGTGCCAGCGGCGGGCCCCGCGAGACCCAGTACTTC.

The chain uses TRBV9 and TRBJ2-1, with TRBD1 matching over 10 bases. The germline V gene has CDR1 SGDLS and CDR2 YYNGEE. The CDR3 is 15 amino acids. V dropped 7 bases and J dropped 3; count of bases not matched to a gene: 7. CDR3 bases: TGTGCCAGCGACTGGACAGGGGGAATCTACAATGAGCAGTTCTTC. Encoded protein: CASDWTGGIYNEQFF.

There are a few counts of this clonotype. The chain carries TRBV10-3 and TRBJ2-3; D is perhaps TRBD1 or TRBD2 (6 bases each). V dropped 7 bases and J dropped 6 bases, with 23 bases sitting between them. The CDR3 has 16 residues. Per the germline V gene, CDR1 is ENHRY and CDR2 is SYGVKD. The CDR3 DNA sequence: TGTGCCATCAACCCCGACGGGGGCAGATCTAGTGATACGCAGTATTTT. Its protein is CAINPDGGRSSDTQYF.

The J gene is TRBJ2-7, the V gene TRBV28; 12 positions match TRBD2. Germline-derived CDR1 and CDR2 are MDHEN and SYDVKM. The CDR3 totals 15 residues. J was trimmed by 4 bases and V by 3 bases; bases with no gene match: 4. CDR3 sequence: CASSLLAGGLYEQYF. The DNA of the CDR3 is TGTGCCAGCAGTTTGCTAGCGGGGGGGCTGTACGAGCAGTACTTC.

The V gene is TRBV20-1, the J gene TRBJ1-2, with D unclear. V gave up 5 bases and J gave up 5 bases, with 6 bases separating them. This CDR3 comprises 10 residues. In germline, CDR1 is DFQATT, CDR2 SNEGSKA (reference sequence). CDR3 residues: CSAYEYGYTF. The CDR3 DNA is TGCAGTGCTTACGAATATGGCTACACCTTC.

A few counts support this clonotype. The CDR3 bases are TGTGCCAGCAGTTTTAGGAGTATGGGGGTCTCTGGGGCCAACGTCCTGACTTTC. Its protein product is CASSFRSMGVSGANVLTF. The gene calls are TRBV28 and TRBJ2-6, with D perhaps matching TRBD1 or TRBD2 (5 bases each). V lost 3 bases to trimming and J lost 0 bases, with 15 bases between them. The CDR3 has 18 amino acids. CDR1 and CDR2 (germline): MDHEN, SYDVKM.

Concerning this clonotype: Mismatch with germline at one junction end may stem from a read error. The chain combines TRBV20-1 with TRBJ1-5; no firm D call. The CDR3 runs 15 residues. Germline CDR1 reads DFQATT; CDR2 reads SNEGSKA (reference sequence). CDR3 nucleotide sequence: TGCAGTGCTCGAGATATAGACCGGATCAATCAGCCCCAGCATTTT. Amino acids: CSARDIDRINQPQHF.

A few counts support this clonotype. The rearrangement joins TRBV9 to TRBJ2-1, with no clear D. This CDR3 is built from 11 residues. CDR1 is SGDLS and CDR2 is YYNGEE in the germline V gene. The V end was cut by 0 bases, the J end by 15 bases, with 10 bases between. The CDR3 region has the DNA TGTGCCAGCAGCGTAGGGTCGTTGATGTTCTTC. Protein product: CASSVGSLMFF.

This chain joins TRBV6-1 and TRBJ2-2; unclear D gene. Trimming took off 4 bases at V and 4 bases at J, with 16 bases between the two ends. Germline CDR1 is MNHNS and CDR2 is SASEGT. The CDR3 consists of 16 residues. The CDR3 DNA reads TGTGCCAGCAGTGCCCACACACAGCTACCCACCGGGGAGCTGTTTTTT. It translates to CASSAHTQLPTGELFF.

V usage is TRBV30 and J usage is TRBJ1-3, with unresolved D. V dropped 0 bases and J dropped 2 bases, with 8 bases sitting between them. This CDR3 spans 14 amino acids. Germline loops: CDR1 GTSNPN, CDR2 SVGIG (reference sequence). The CDR3 sequence is CAWSVSGTGNTIYF. The CDR3 coding sequence is TGTGCCTGGAGTGTATCGGGGACTGGAAACACCATATATTTT. The full variable domain, in which reference TRBV30 and TRBJ1-3 provide the parts outside the CDR3, is SQTIHQWPATLVQPVGSPLSLECTVEGTSNPNLYWYRQAAGRGLQLLFYSVGIGQISSEVPQNLSASRPQDRQFILSSKKLLLSDSGFYLCAWSVSGTGNTIYFGEGSWLTVV.

The chain combines TRBV30 with TRBJ2-5; TRBD1 matches at 8 bases. The length of the CDR3 is 12 residues. Germline-derived CDR1 and CDR2 are GTSNPN and SVGIG (reference sequence). V trimming: 6 bases; J trimming: 5 bases; junction bases outside the gene matches: 5. In nucleotides, the CDR3 is TGTGCCTGCCCAGGGGGCCGGGAGACCCAGTACTTC. Its protein is CACPGGRETQYF.

CDR3 coding DNA: TGTGCCAGCGGTAACCCCTCTGGAGGAGCTTTCTTT. It codes for CASGNPSGGAFF. V usage is TRBV12-3 or TRBV12-4 and J usage is TRBJ1-1; D ambiguous. V was shortened by 8 bases and J by 10 bases, with 17 bases between the two germline ends. The CDR3 is made up of 12 amino acids.

The chain recombines TRBV20-1 with TRBJ2-3; D not certain. The CDR3 sequence is 12 residues long. The germline V gene encodes CDR1 DFQATT and CDR2 SNEGSKA (reference sequence). Deletions cut 5 bases from V and 4 bases from J, with 10 bases between. This CDR3 reads CSAVKSADTQYF. Written as DNA, the CDR3 is TGCAGTGCTGTTAAGAGCGCAGATACGCAGTATTTT.

The V call is TRBV20-1, the J call TRBJ1-6; D perhaps matches TRBD1 (6 bases). The length of the CDR3 is 13 residues. The germline gives CDR1 DFQATT, CDR2 SNEGSKA (reference sequence). V was cut by 3 bases and J by 9 bases, with 12 bases left in between. The CDR3 DNA reads TGCAGTGCTAGGGTGGACAGCAGTTCACCCCTCCACTTT. It translates to CSARVDSSSPLHF.